This record concerns one T cell receptor (beta chain) sequence. The antigen is undetermined. Sampled while nominally healthy, donors likely had unrecorded immune exposures. CDR1 and CDR2 from the germline V gene are SGHRS and YFSETQ. This CDR3 has 14 residues. Unmatched junction bases numbered 5, after V lost 6 bases and J lost 4 bases. The data were obtained in a study of cytomegalovirus exposure and HLA in healthy donors. As for the study in general: An early data release held tens of millions of unique TCRs from HLA-typed donors. Overall study findings and caveats: In a later analysis, CMV-associated beta chains were mostly HLA-associated, it appeared.

PCR primers comprised 60 Vbeta and 13 Jbeta primers. Profiled with immunoSEQ multiplex PCR; TCRdb holds only in-frame clones, not every one. The table shows roughly 67,000 clones, with approximately 75% occurring only once. This clonotype originated in a man aged 60 to 75 in good health and CMV-seropositive. The J gene is TRBJ2-3, the V gene TRBV5-1; 10 positions agree with TRBD2. Sequencing was done on a sample of PBMCs. The CDR3 is CASTLAGVADTQYF. CDR3 nucleotides: TGCGCCAGCACTCTAGCGGGGGTGGCAGATACGCAGTATTTT.